These T cell receptor beta chains were read from a single sample in a study of blood T cells in healthy people across ages. TCRdb fed the 5' RACE reads into MiXCR, producing one record per CDR3 protein. The data show some 1.4 million distinct CDR3 sequences, 42% seen once. The sequencing sample was made of blood. Source of these receptors: a young woman in good health. Both conserved end residues are part of each CDR3. The D gene is left open where the match is weak. Only part of the rows carry a size: once, few, many, or a class if the clone is expanded.

abundance: once
len: 16
v_gene: TRBV20-1
d_gene: TRBD2
j_gene: TRBJ2-1
CDR3aa: CSASGLAGYSYNEQFF
CDR3nt: TGCAGTGCCTCGGGACTAGCGGGTTACTCCTACAATGAGCAGTTCTTC

abundance: .
len: 14
v_gene: TRBV3-1
d_gene: .
j_gene: TRBJ2-7
CDR3aa: CASSHDGGSAEQYF
CDR3nt: TGTGCCAGCAGCCACGACGGGGGAAGCGCCGAGCAGTACTTC

abundance: many
len: 12
v_gene: TRBV25-1
d_gene: .
j_gene: TRBJ2-5
CDR3aa: CASSELGETQYF
CDR3nt: TGTGCCAGCAGTGAATTGGGGGAGACCCAGTACTTC

abundance: .
len: 15
v_gene: TRBV27
d_gene: .
j_gene: TRBJ1-2
CDR3aa: CASSSSSSPQGGYTF
CDR3nt: TGTGCCAGCAGCTCCTCATCCAGCCCCCAGGGTGGCTACACCTTC

abundance: .
len: 15
v_gene: TRBV12-3/TRBV12-4
d_gene: .
j_gene: TRBJ1-2
CDR3aa: CASSLSCPTNYGYTF
CDR3nt: TGTGCCAGCAGTCTAAGTTGCCCTACTAACTATGGCTACACCTTC

abundance: .
len: 17
v_gene: TRBV11-2
d_gene: TRBD2
j_gene: TRBJ2-1
CDR3aa: CASSLNLAGGPYNEQFF
CDR3nt: TGTGCCAGCAGCTTGAACCTAGCGGGAGGGCCCTACAATGAGCAGTTCTTC

abundance: .
len: 19
v_gene: TRBV21-1
d_gene: .
j_gene: TRBJ2-6
CDR3aa: CASSKSLGFRHSGANVLTF
CDR3nt: TGTGCCAGCAGCAAGTCCCTGGGGTTCCGACACTCTGGGGCCAACGTCCTGACTTTC

abundance: many
len: 12
v_gene: TRBV12-3/TRBV12-4
d_gene: TRBD2
j_gene: TRBJ2-1
CDR3aa: CASSLSGGEQFF
CDR3nt: TGTGCCAGCAGTCTCAGCGGGGGCGAGCAGTTCTTC

abundance: .
len: 13
v_gene: TRBV27
d_gene: .
j_gene: TRBJ2-1
CDR3aa: CASSSGSRSEQFF
CDR3nt: TGTGCCAGCAGTTCAGGGTCAAGAAGTGAGCAGTTCTTC

abundance: .
len: 16
v_gene: TRBV20-1
d_gene: .
j_gene: TRBJ2-1
CDR3aa: CSARVDGGSSYTEQFF
CDR3nt: TGCAGTGCTAGAGTTGACGGAGGGAGCTCCTACACTGAGCAGTTCTTC

abundance: .
len: 14
v_gene: TRBV11-3
d_gene: .
j_gene: TRBJ1-6
CDR3aa: CASSLNTGSSPLHF
CDR3nt: TGTGCCAGCAGCTTGAATACAGGGAGCTCACCCCTCCACTTT

abundance: many
len: 14
v_gene: TRBV5-1
d_gene: .
j_gene: TRBJ1-2
CDR3aa: CASSLGGQLYGYTF
CDR3nt: TGCGCCAGCAGCTTGGGGGGTCAACTTTATGGCTACACCTTC

abundance: .
len: 12
v_gene: TRBV20-1
d_gene: .
j_gene: TRBJ1-5
CDR3aa: CSAGREGEPQHF
CDR3nt: TGCAGTGCCGGCAGGGAAGGTGAGCCCCAGCATTTT

abundance: .
len: 12
v_gene: TRBV29-1
d_gene: TRBD2
j_gene: TRBJ2-1
CDR3aa: CSVGTSGSQQFF
CDR3nt: TGCAGCGTCGGGACTAGCGGGAGCCAGCAGTTCTTC

abundance: few
len: 14
v_gene: TRBV2
d_gene: .
j_gene: TRBJ2-5
CDR3aa: CASSESAVQETQYF
CDR3nt: TGTGCCAGCAGTGAGTCGGCAGTCCAAGAGACCCAGTACTTC

abundance: once
len: 18
v_gene: TRBV3-1
d_gene: .
j_gene: TRBJ1-1
CDR3aa: CASSQRPGHAVANTEAFF
CDR3nt: TGTGCCAGCAGCCAAAGGCCCGGCCATGCAGTCGCGAACACTGAAGCTTTCTTT

abundance: .
len: 16
v_gene: TRBV7-2
d_gene: .
j_gene: TRBJ1-4
CDR3aa: CATVTGYGATNEKLFF
CDR3nt: TGTGCCACCGTTACCGGTTATGGCGCAACTAATGAAAAACTGTTTTTT

abundance: .
len: 14
v_gene: TRBV4-2
d_gene: TRBD2
j_gene: TRBJ2-5
CDR3aa: CASSRGGGLETQYF
CDR3nt: TGTGCCAGCAGCCGCGGGGGGGGGCTAGAGACCCAGTACTTC

abundance: few
len: 14
v_gene: TRBV20-1
d_gene: TRBD2
j_gene: TRBJ2-1
CDR3aa: CSSTPGTSGNEQFF
CDR3nt: TGCAGTTCGACCCCAGGGACTAGCGGCAATGAGCAGTTCTTC

abundance: .
len: 16
v_gene: TRBV7-2
d_gene: .
j_gene: TRBJ2-1
CDR3aa: CASSFTGWSSYNEQFF
CDR3nt: TGTGCCAGCAGCTTCACAGGGTGGAGCTCCTACAATGAGCAGTTCTTC

abundance: .
len: 15
v_gene: TRBV4-1
d_gene: .
j_gene: TRBJ2-5
CDR3aa: CASSPYKSIQETQYF
CDR3nt: TGCGCCAGCAGCCCATACAAGTCCATCCAAGAGACCCAGTACTTC

abundance: .
len: 14
v_gene: TRBV7-9
d_gene: TRBD2
j_gene: TRBJ2-7
CDR3aa: CASSPREGFETQYF
CDR3nt: TGTGCCAGCAGCCCTCGGGAGGGCTTCGAGACCCAGTATTTC

abundance: .
len: 16
v_gene: TRBV4-1
d_gene: TRBD2
j_gene: TRBJ2-7
CDR3aa: CASSQDLSGSIYEQYF
CDR3nt: TGCGCCAGCAGCCAAGATCTTAGCGGGAGCATATACGAGCAGTACTTC

abundance: .
len: 13
v_gene: TRBV11-2
d_gene: .
j_gene: TRBJ1-2
CDR3aa: CASSRTMNYGYTF
CDR3nt: TGTGCCAGCAGCAGGACTATGAACTATGGCTACACCTTC

abundance: few
len: 16
v_gene: TRBV9
d_gene: .
j_gene: TRBJ2-3
CDR3aa: CASSLQQGSSTDTQYF
CDR3nt: TGTGCCAGCAGCCTCCAACAGGGTTCTAGCACAGATACGCAGTATTTT

abundance: .
len: 14
v_gene: TRBV6-6
d_gene: TRBD2
j_gene: TRBJ2-5
CDR3aa: CASIAPGGEETQYF
CDR3nt: TGTGCCAGCATCGCGCCCGGGGGGGAAGAGACCCAGTACTTC

abundance: .
len: 13
v_gene: TRBV12-3/TRBV12-4
d_gene: .
j_gene: TRBJ2-3
CDR3aa: CASRSVTTDTQYF
CDR3nt: TGTGCCAGCAGGTCCGTGACAACAGATACGCAGTATTTT

abundance: .
len: 13
v_gene: TRBV6-5
d_gene: .
j_gene: TRBJ2-2
CDR3aa: CASRAVGTGELFF
CDR3nt: TGTGCCAGTAGGGCCGTGGGAACCGGGGAGCTGTTTTTT

abundance: many
len: 18
v_gene: TRBV7-9
d_gene: TRBD1
j_gene: TRBJ1-2
CDR3aa: CASTFVGRNRGTSYGYTF
CDR3nt: TGTGCCAGCACCTTCGTCGGGCGAAACAGGGGGACGAGTTATGGCTACACCTTC

abundance: few
len: 14
v_gene: TRBV29-1
d_gene: .
j_gene: TRBJ2-4
CDR3aa: CSVRTDTAKNIQYF
CDR3nt: TGCAGCGTTCGGACAGACACAGCCAAAAACATTCAGTACTTC

abundance: .
len: 14
v_gene: TRBV20-1
d_gene: TRBD2
j_gene: TRBJ2-1
CDR3aa: CSALSGRAPNEQFF
CDR3nt: TGCAGTGCCCTGAGCGGGAGGGCCCCCAATGAGCAGTTCTTC

abundance: few
len: 11
v_gene: TRBV10-2
d_gene: .
j_gene: TRBJ2-7
CDR3aa: CASSDGSEQYF
CDR3nt: TGCGCCAGCAGTGACGGGAGCGAGCAGTACTTC

abundance: few
len: 15
v_gene: TRBV7-3
d_gene: TRBD1
j_gene: TRBJ1-4
CDR3aa: CASSPDRDRVVKLFF
CDR3nt: TGTGCCAGCAGCCCAGACCGGGACAGGGTCGTAAAACTGTTTTTT